Shown below are 21 T cell receptor beta chains from a single sample sequenced in a study of T cell changes during pregnancy in multiple sclerosis (dated by TCRdb to between 2018 and 2021). The library was built by means of the immunoSEQ multiplex PCR assay. TCRdb provides this immuneACCESS table in a form limited to in-frame rearrangements. Some clones are lacking; in checked studies, under half of them reflect an unresolved V gene, and why the rest are absent is not known. The sample yields roughly 120,000 clones; 90% to 95% were counted once. Jointly, the top ten make up 6.2% of the sample. The sequenced sample was peripheral blood, obtained before pregnancy. The receptors were gathered from a female donor with multiple sclerosis, enrolled in a pregnancy study.

The rearrangement uses TRBV19 and TRBJ1-2; the D is unclear. CDR1 and CDR2 (germline): LNHDA, SQIVND (reference sequence). This CDR3 region has 16 residues. The V gene lost 3 bases and the J gene lost 8 bases, with 22 bases spanning the gap. This CDR3 reads CASSIRTTSSDTGYTF. The DNA for the CDR3 is TGTGCCAGTAGTATCCGAACAACATCCTCAGACACCGGCTACACCTTC.

The chain recombines TRBV4-1 with TRBJ2-7; possible D gene TRBD2, 5 bases. The CDR3 runs 19 residues. Trimming shortened V by 4 bases and J by 0 bases, and 25 bases separated the two germline ends. Germline V gene lookup returns CDR1 MGHRA and CDR2 YSYEKL. The CDR3 DNA reads TGCGCCAGCAGCCGCCTCCCAACGGTGACGGCGGGTAGCTCCTACGAGCAGTACTTC. Translating it yields CASSRLPTVTAGSSYEQYF.

The chain combines TRBV5-1 with TRBJ2-7, with D possibly being TRBD2 (5 bases). The length of the CDR3 is 13 residues. Germline lookup yields CDR1 SGHRS and CDR2 YFSETQ. V shed 0 bases and J shed 7 bases, with 11 bases lying between them. The DNA for the CDR3 is TGCGCCAGCAGCTTGGCCAACCGGGGAGAGCAGTACTTC. Amino acid sequence: CASSLANRGEQYF.

The count of this clone is one. The chain combines TRBV9 with TRBJ2-2, with 8 positions matching TRBD2. Germline CDR1 is SGDLS and CDR2 is YYNGEE. The junction had 5 bases not matched to a gene; V was cut back by 0 bases and J by 4 bases. The CDR3 loop spans 16 amino acids. CDR3 DNA: TGTGCCAGCAGCGTAGCGGGAGGGCCGGGCACCGGGGAGCTGTTTTTT. It encodes CASSVAGGPGTGELFF.

The chain joins TRBV25-1 to TRBJ2-7; a weak D match, TRBD2 (6 bases). Germline values: CDR1 MGHDK, CDR2 SYGVNS. CDR3 length: 15 residues. The ends were cut back, 4 bases at V and 0 bases at J, with 13 bases in the middle. The CDR3 nucleotides read TGTGCCAGCAGTGGGGGGGTCCTCTCCTCCTACGAGCAGTACTTC. Its protein is CASSGGVLSSYEQYF.

The gene calls are TRBV2 and TRBJ2-2; no clear D. The V and J ends lost 2 bases and 1 base respectively, with 8 bases between them. Germline assignment: CDR1 SNHLY and CDR2 FYNNEI. The CDR3 spans 15 residues. The CDR3 loop is CASSEYRMNTGELFF. CDR3 coding DNA: TGTGCCAGCAGTGAATATCGTATGAACACCGGGGAGCTGTTTTTT.

J is TRBJ2-2 and V is TRBV7-3; no reliable D call. The CDR3 has 13 residues. Germline V lookup: CDR1 SGHTA, CDR2 FQGTGA. V lost 6 bases to trimming and J lost 6 bases, with 11 bases between them. The chain's CDR3 is CASRLPPSGELFF. The CDR3 DNA is TGTGCCAGCAGACTACCCCCCTCCGGGGAGCTGTTTTTT.

The chain carries TRBV5-4 and TRBJ2-1, with 8 nucleotides matching TRBD2. From germline, CDR1 is SGHNT and CDR2 YYREEE (reference sequence). The CDR3 totals 16 residues. Trimming at V came to 4 bases and at J to 7 bases, leaving 13 bases not matched to a gene. CDR3 nucleotides: TGTGCCAGCAGCCGGGGGGGCAGGGTGGTGGGGAATGAGCAGTTCTTC. It encodes CASSRGGRVVGNEQFF.

The chain links TRBV6-1 to TRBJ1-6; D unclear. Trimming left V 2 bases short and J 7 bases short, with 12 bases between. The CDR3 runs to 15 residues. Germline V CDR1 and CDR2: MNHNS, SASEGT. The DNA of the CDR3 is TGTGCCAGCAGTGAAAATCCCGGCGGCAATTCACCCCTCCACTTT. Protein sequence: CASSENPGGNSPLHF.

The rearrangement links TRBV27 to TRBJ2-7, with D maybe TRBD1 (6 bases). Germline V gene data show CDR1 as MNHEY and CDR2 as SMNVEV (reference sequence). The CDR3 is made up of 13 amino acids. Trimming removed 6 bases from V and 6 bases from J, with 15 bases in between. The DNA for the CDR3 is TGTGCCAGCAGGGCAACGTGGGGGCGCGAGCAGTACTTC. Its protein is CASRATWGREQYF.

V usage is TRBV6-5 and J usage is TRBJ1-2; D not certain. The CDR3 length is 13 residues. Trimming removed 5 bases from V and 2 bases from J, with 9 bases in between. Germline V lookup: CDR1 MNHEY, CDR2 SVGAGI. The CDR3, as DNA: TGTGCCAGCAGTCCCACCCAGAACTATGGCTACACCTTC. Translating gives CASSPTQNYGYTF.

This rearrangement joins TRBV11-3 to TRBJ2-5; maybe TRBD1 (6 bases). Germline V gene data show CDR1 as SGHNT and CDR2 as YENEEA. This CDR3 has 13 amino acids. Deletions cut 3 bases from V and 4 bases from J, with 9 bases between. The CDR3 loop is CASSFTGTETQYF. The CDR3 nucleotides read TGTGCCAGCAGCTTTACAGGGACAGAGACCCAGTACTTC.

This sequence joins TRBV7-9 and TRBJ2-1; the D gene is possibly TRBD1 (5 bases). Per the germline V gene, CDR1 is SEHNR and CDR2 is FQNEAQ (reference sequence). The V gene lost 1 base and the J gene lost 13 bases, with 11 bases spanning the gap. The CDR3 length is 12 residues. Here the CDR3 reads CASSLDRGNQFF. In nucleotides, the CDR3 is TGTGCCAGCAGCTTAGATAGGGGAAATCAGTTCTTC.

The genes are TRBV10-3 and TRBJ2-3, with 8 bases aligning to TRBD2. CDR1 ENHRY and CDR2 SYGVKD come from the germline V gene. V trimming: 0 bases; J trimming: 0 bases; junction bases outside the gene matches: 11. The CDR3 contains 19 residues. The CDR3 region is CAISESQITGGSSTDTQYF. DNA of the CDR3: TGTGCCATCAGTGAGTCACAGATTACGGGAGGGAGTAGCACAGATACGCAGTATTTT.

The chain couples TRBV27 to TRBJ1-2, with a tentative D call TRBD1 (5 bases). The length of the CDR3 is 16 residues. V was trimmed by 5 bases and J by 3 bases, leaving 19 bases between them. Germline V gene data show CDR1 as MNHEY and CDR2 as SMNVEV (reference sequence). The CDR3 nucleotides read TGTGCCAGCAGTGTCTTCGGGGGTACTGGGGACTATGGCTACACCTTC. Translated, it gives CASSVFGGTGDYGYTF.

This chain joins TRBV11-2 and TRBJ2-1; D gene uncertain. The CDR3 is 13 residues long. From germline, CDR1 is SGHAT and CDR2 FQNNGV. Trimming removed 4 bases at V and 5 bases at J, with 9 bases between. CDR3 sequence: CASSYSTNNEQFF. The CDR3 coding sequence is TGTGCCAGCAGCTACTCCACTAACAATGAGCAGTTCTTC.

The chain recombines TRBV30 with TRBJ2-5, with D possibly being TRBD1 (5 bases). The CDR3 is 14 amino acids. Deletions cut 0 bases from V and 7 bases from J, with 15 bases between. Germline CDR1 and CDR2: GTSNPN and SVGIG (reference sequence). CDR3 region: CAWSVSAGIGTQYF. In DNA, the CDR3 is TGTGCCTGGAGTGTATCGGCAGGGATTGGGACCCAGTACTTC.

This rearrangement joins TRBV5-6 to TRBJ2-4, with D perhaps TRBD1 (6 bases). CDR1 is SGHDT, CDR2 YYEEEE, per germline. V lost 2 bases and J lost 3, with 12 bases in between. The CDR3 consists of 15 residues. The DNA for the CDR3 is TGTGCCAGCAGCTTAACGGACAGACTCAAAAACATTCAGTACTTC. Amino acids: CASSLTDRLKNIQYF.

The chain links TRBV7-7 to TRBJ2-2; possible D gene TRBD1, 5 bases. Between the trimmed V and J ends, which lost 1 base and 2 bases, there was a span of 8 bases. This CDR3 contains 15 residues. Germline-derived CDR1 and CDR2 are SSHAT and FNYEAQ (reference sequence). CDR3 nucleotide sequence: TGTGCCAGCAGCTTAGGGCAGGGTAACACCGGGGAGCTGTTTTTT. This gives the protein CASSLGQGNTGELFF.

The chain combines TRBV7-3 with TRBJ2-5, with TRBD2 matching 8 bases. Germline CDR1 is SGHTA and CDR2 is FQGTGA. The ends lost 4 bases at V and 2 bases at J; junction bases unmatched: 15. This CDR3 region has 18 residues. CDR3 protein: CASSSTPGTRHLQETQYF. CDR3 DNA: TGTGCCAGCAGCTCCACCCCTGGGACTAGACACCTTCAAGAGACCCAGTACTTC.

This clone has just one count. The chain is built from TRBV6-1 and TRBJ2-3; TRBD2 is a possible D gene (6 bases). Trimming pared 3 bases from V and 8 bases from J, leaving 15 bases between. Germline assignment: CDR1 MNHNS and CDR2 SASEGT. The CDR3 totals 14 residues. CDR3 in amino acids: CASSEGLVMGTQYF. CDR3 DNA sequence: TGTGCCAGCAGTGAGGGACTCGTGATGGGTACGCAGTATTTT.